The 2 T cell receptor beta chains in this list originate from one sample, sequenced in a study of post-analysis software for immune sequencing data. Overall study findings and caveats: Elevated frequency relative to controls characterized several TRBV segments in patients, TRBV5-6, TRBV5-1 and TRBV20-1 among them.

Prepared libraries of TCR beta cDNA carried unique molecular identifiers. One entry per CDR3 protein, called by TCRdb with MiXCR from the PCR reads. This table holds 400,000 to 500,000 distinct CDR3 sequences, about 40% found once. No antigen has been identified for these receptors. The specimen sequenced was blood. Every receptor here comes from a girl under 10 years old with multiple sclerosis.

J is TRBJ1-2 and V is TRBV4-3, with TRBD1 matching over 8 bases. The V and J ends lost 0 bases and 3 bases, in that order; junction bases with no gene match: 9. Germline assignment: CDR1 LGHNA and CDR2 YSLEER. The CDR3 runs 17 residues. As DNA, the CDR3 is TGCGCCAGCAGCCAAGATCACAGGACAGGGTGGGACTATGGCTACACCTTC. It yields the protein CASSQDHRTGWDYGYTF.

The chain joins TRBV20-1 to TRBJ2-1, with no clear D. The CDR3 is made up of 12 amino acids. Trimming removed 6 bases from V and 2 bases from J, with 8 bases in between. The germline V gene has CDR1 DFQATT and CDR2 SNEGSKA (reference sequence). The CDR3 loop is CSAERPYNEQFF. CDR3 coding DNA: TGCAGTGCCGAACGTCCCTACAATGAGCAGTTCTTC.